These 13 T cell receptor beta chains came from one sample sequenced in a study of Tregs in tolerant kidney transplant recipients. Only in-frame clones appear in the TCRdb table, and some are missing; sequencing was by immunoSEQ multiplex PCR. The table lists about 240,000 clones, 80% to 85% of them singletons. Material for sequencing was CD4+ T cells from blood. Every receptor here comes from a human donor in good health.

Note on this clone: The junction departs from germline at one end; a sequencing error may be responsible. The chain combines TRBV7-7 with TRBJ2-1, with D possibly being TRBD2 (5 bases). This CDR3 has 14 amino acids. Germline V gene data show CDR1 as SSHAT and CDR2 as FNYEAQ (reference sequence). CDR3 bases: TGTGCTAGCAGCTTAGCGCCCAGTTACAATGAGCAGTTCTTC. This encodes CASSLAPSYNEQFF.

The chain couples TRBV5-4 to TRBJ1-6; the D is unclear. The V end lost 0 bases, the J end lost 7 bases, and 11 bases lay between the germline ends. The CDR3 spans 15 residues. The germline CDR1 and CDR2 sequences are SGHNT and YYREEE (reference sequence). The CDR3 is CASSLEVPANSPLHF. CDR3 sequence (DNA): TGTGCCAGCAGCTTGGAGGTTCCGGCGAATTCACCCCTCCACTTT.

V usage is TRBV2 and J usage is TRBJ2-7, with a possible D match to TRBD2 (5 bases). The CDR3 contains 13 residues. Trimming cost V 4 bases and J 12 bases, with 19 bases left between them. The germline V gene has CDR1 SNHLY and CDR2 FYNNEI. CDR3 sequence (DNA): TGTGCCAGCAGTGGGCTAGCTCTGACCTCCGGGTACTTC. Its translation is CASSGLALTSGYF.

The chain employs TRBV7-2 and TRBJ1-2; 8 positions agree with TRBD1. Germline trimming cut 6 bases from V and 7 bases from J; bases unmatched to any gene: 10. Looked up from germline, CDR1 is SGHTA and CDR2 is FQGNSA. This CDR3 spans 14 amino acids. CDR3: CASSLRTGLAGYTF. In DNA, the CDR3 is TGTGCCAGCAGTCTCCGGACAGGGCTCGCTGGCTACACCTTC.

Only one count was recorded for this clone. This sequence joins TRBV5-1 and TRBJ2-3; D gene uncertain. V was trimmed by 2 bases and J by 1 base, leaving 23 bases between them. The CDR3 has 19 amino acids. Germline lookup yields CDR1 SGHRS and CDR2 YFSETQ. The CDR3 loop reads CASSFDDWQHRYGTDTQYF. CDR3 sequence (DNA): TGCGCCAGCAGCTTTGACGACTGGCAGCATAGGTACGGCACAGATACGCAGTATTTT.

The chain is built from TRBV14 and TRBJ2-6, with D tentatively TRBD2 (6 bases). This CDR3 spans 16 amino acids. V was pared by 5 bases and J by 0 bases, with 11 bases between. CDR1 SGHDN and CDR2 FVKESK come from the germline V gene. Here the CDR3 DNA reads TGTGCCAGCAGCTCGTGGAGGGGCTCTGGGGCCAACGTCCTGACTTTC. It codes for CASSSWRGSGANVLTF.

J is TRBJ1-6 and V is TRBV6-5, with D hard to call. The germline V and J ends were trimmed by 4 bases and 5 bases, with 9 bases remaining between them. The CDR3 length is 14 residues. Germline V lookup: CDR1 MNHEY, CDR2 SVGAGI. The CDR3 loop is CASSFGRNNSPLHF. As DNA, the CDR3 is TGTGCCAGCAGTTTCGGACGGAATAATTCACCCCTCCACTTT.

The V and J genes are TRBV27 and TRBJ1-2; D may be TRBD1 (6 bases). With 5 bases removed from V and 4 bases from J, the gap between germline ends came to 17 bases. The CDR3 runs to 15 residues. Germline V gene data show CDR1 as MNHEY and CDR2 as SMNVEV (reference sequence). The CDR3 spells CASSPQGPGGYGYTF. The CDR3 DNA is TGTGCCAGCAGTCCTCAGGGGCCCGGGGGCTATGGCTACACCTTC.

This clone was picked up one time. The chain has TRBV6-1 and TRBJ2-7; D call uncertain. Germline CDR1 and CDR2: MNHNS and SASEGT. The CDR3 sequence is 14 residues long. Trimming stripped 3 bases from V and 7 bases from J, with 16 bases between. CDR3 nucleotide sequence: TGTGCCAGCAGTGACTCCAAAACTTTTGGAGAGCAGTACTTC. Amino acid sequence: CASSDSKTFGEQYF.

This chain connects TRBV14 to TRBJ1-1, with TRBD1 matching over 9 bases. This CDR3 contains 14 residues. Losses at the gene ends were 1 base for V and 4 bases for J; bases not matched to a gene: 1. The germline V gene has CDR1 SGHDN and CDR2 FVKESK. The CDR3 here is CASSQGTGVTEAFF. CDR3 DNA: TGTGCCAGCAGCCAAGGGACAGGGGTCACTGAAGCTTTCTTT.

The V gene is TRBV19, the J gene TRBJ2-1; D may be TRBD2 (5 bases). Germline V CDR1 and CDR2: LNHDA, SQIVND (reference sequence). V shed 5 bases and J shed 3 bases, with 11 bases lying between them. This CDR3 has 14 amino acids. The DNA for the CDR3 is TGTGCCAGTAGTCCGGGAACCTTCTACAATGAGCAGTTCTTC. It is translated as CASSPGTFYNEQFF. The full variable domain, with the rest looked up from reference TRBV19 and TRBJ2-1, is DGGITQSPKYLFRKEGQNVTLSCEQNLNHDAMYWYRQDPGQGLRLIYYSQIVNDFQKGDIAEGYSVSREKKESFPLTVTSAQKNPTAFYLCASSPGTFYNEQFFGPGTRLTVL.

J is TRBJ2-6 and V is TRBV5-6; D gene uncertain. In germline, CDR1 is SGHDT, CDR2 YYEEEE. Deletions cut 1 base from V and 1 base from J, with 15 bases between. This CDR3 is built from 18 residues. The CDR3 region has the DNA TGTGCCAGCAGCTTGCGGTTTTGGGGTGGGTCTGGGGCCAACGTCCTGACTTTC. Protein product: CASSLRFWGGSGANVLTF.

The chain links TRBV5-4 to TRBJ2-1; 9 nucleotides line up with TRBD2. Trimming took 0 bases from V and 1 from J; bases not matched to a gene: 2. CDR1 SGHNT and CDR2 YYREEE come from the germline V gene (reference sequence). There are 16 residues in the CDR3. The CDR3 DNA is TGTGCCAGCAGCTTGGATAGCGGGAGATCCTACAATGAGCAGTTCTTC. It translates to CASSLDSGRSYNEQFF.